This T cell receptor (beta chain) was recorded in a study of T cell responses to AZD1222 COVID-19 vaccine. General study points: All repertoire sampling was performed exclusively after the peak T cell response. Most donors were white British, females outnumbered males, and clonal diversity was possibly underestimated. Nearly half of spike-specific TCRs reportedly target unmutated variant regions. AZD1222 recipients seropositive at baseline numbered only 5 or 6.

Sequencing was performed with immunoSEQ multiplex PCR; in TCRdb, only in-frame clones are kept and a portion is missing. The table shows just under 90,000 clones, with about 91% occurring only once. Concerning this clone itself: What it binds is unknown.

This TCR was recovered from an adult in good health. Source: peripheral blood, taken on day 0 of MenACWY control vaccination.

CDR3 loop: CASTGGRGRSYGYTF. CDR3 DNA sequence: TGTGCCAGCACCGGCGGCAGGGGGCGCAGCTATGGCTACACCTTC. The V call is TRBV9, the J call TRBJ1-2; 8 bases fit TRBD1. CDR1 is SGDLS, CDR2 YYNGEE, per germline. This CDR3 contains 15 residues. The ends lost 6 bases at V and 4 bases at J; junction bases unmatched: 11. The variable domain in full, completed from reference TRBV9 and TRBJ1-2, reads DSGVTQTPKHLITATGQRVTLRCSPRSGDLSVYWYQQSLDQGLQFLIQYYNGEERAKGNILERFSAQQFPDLHSELNLSSLELGDSALYFCASTGGRGRSYGYTFGSGTRLTVV.